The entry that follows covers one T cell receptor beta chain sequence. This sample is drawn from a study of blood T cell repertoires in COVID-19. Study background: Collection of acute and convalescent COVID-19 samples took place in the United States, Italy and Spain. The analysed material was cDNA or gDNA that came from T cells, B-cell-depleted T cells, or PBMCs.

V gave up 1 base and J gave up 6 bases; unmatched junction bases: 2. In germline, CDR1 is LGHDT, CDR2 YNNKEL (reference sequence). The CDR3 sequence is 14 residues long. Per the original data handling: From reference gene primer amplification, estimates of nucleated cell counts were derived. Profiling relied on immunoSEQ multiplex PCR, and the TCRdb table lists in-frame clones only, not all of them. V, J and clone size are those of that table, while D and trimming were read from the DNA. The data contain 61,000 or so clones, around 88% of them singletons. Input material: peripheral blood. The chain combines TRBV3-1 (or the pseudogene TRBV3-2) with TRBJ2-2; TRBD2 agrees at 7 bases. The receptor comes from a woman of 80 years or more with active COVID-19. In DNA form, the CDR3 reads TGTGCCAGCAGCCAAGGACTAGCTGCCGGGGAGCTGTTTTTT. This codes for CASSQGLAAGELFF.